This T cell receptor beta chain was captured by sequencing in a study of blood T cell repertoires in COVID-19. Overall study: Samples came from the United States, Italy and Spain, spanning acute and convalescent COVID-19. T cells, B-cell-depleted T cells, or PBMCs supplied cDNA or gDNA.

Trimming at V came to 5 bases and at J to 4 bases, leaving 1 base not matched to a gene. The CDR3 is 11 residues long. The V gene's germline CDR1 is GTSNPN and CDR2 SVGIG (reference sequence). Clones were sequenced by immunoSEQ multiplex PCR, and TCRdb holds only the in-frame ones, with some missing. The repertoire includes 54,000 or so clones, over 75% of them detected once, and around 3.2% sits in the top ten. This sequence was found in a human donor in a cohort sampled during active COVID-19. Specimen: peripheral blood. J is TRBJ2-7 and V is TRBV30, with TRBD1 identical over 8 bases. The CDR3 DNA follows: TGTGCCTGGCGACAGGGGTACGAGCAGTACTTC. It is translated as CAWRQGYEQYF.